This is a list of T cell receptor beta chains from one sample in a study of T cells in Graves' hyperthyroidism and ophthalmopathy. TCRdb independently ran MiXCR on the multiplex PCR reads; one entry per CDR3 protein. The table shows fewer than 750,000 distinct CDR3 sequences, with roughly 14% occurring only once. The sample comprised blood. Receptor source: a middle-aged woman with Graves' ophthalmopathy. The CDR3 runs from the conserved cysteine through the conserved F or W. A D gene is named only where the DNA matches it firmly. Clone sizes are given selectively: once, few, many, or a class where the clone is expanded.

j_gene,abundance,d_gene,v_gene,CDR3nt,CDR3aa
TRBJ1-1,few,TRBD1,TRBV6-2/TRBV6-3,TGTGCCAGCAGTCCCCCCTTCCAGGGACAGGGGGCGGGGAACACTGAAGCTTTCTTT,CASSPPFQGQGAGNTEAFF
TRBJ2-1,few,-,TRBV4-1,TGCGCCAGCAGCCAAGTAGGGTCCCTATACAATGAGCAGTTCTTC,CASSQVGSLYNEQFF
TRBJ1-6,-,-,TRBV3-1,TGTGCCAGCAGCCAAGGGGTCACAACCGGGAATTCACCCCTCCACTTT,CASSQGVTTGNSPLHF
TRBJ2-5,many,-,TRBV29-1,TGCAGCGTTGAAGATTGGGCGGGGGCGGAGGAGACCCAGTACTTC,CSVEDWAGAEETQYF
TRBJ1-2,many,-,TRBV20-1,TGCAGTGCTAGAGGGGACGTAGATAACTATGGCTACACCTTC,CSARGDVDNYGYTF
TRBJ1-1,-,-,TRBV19,TGTGCCAGTAGTAAAGGGACTTGGGCAGGGAGGAACACTGAAGCTTTCTTT,CASSKGTWAGRNTEAFF
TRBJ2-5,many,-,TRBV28,TGTGCCAGCAGTTTCTTTTTTCAGGGCTCCCCACAAGAGACCCAGTACTTC,CASSFFFQGSPQETQYF
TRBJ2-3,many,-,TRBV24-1,TGTGCCACCAGTGATTTCCGGGACACCCATACGCAGTATTTT,CATSDFRDTHTQYF
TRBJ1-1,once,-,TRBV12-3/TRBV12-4,TGTGCCAGCAGTTCCCGGATTGACACTGAAGCTTTCTTT,CASSSRIDTEAFF
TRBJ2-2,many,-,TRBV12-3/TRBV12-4,TGTGCCAGCAGTTTCCTCCTAGCGTTAAACACCGGGGAGCTGTTTTTT,CASSFLLALNTGELFF
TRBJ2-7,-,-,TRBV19,TGTGCCAGTAGTATCGTGGACGGATACAACTACGAGCAGTACTTC,CASSIVDGYNYEQYF
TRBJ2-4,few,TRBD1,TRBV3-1,TGTGCCAGCAGCTCCCGGGACAGGGGTTCAGCCAAAAACATTCAGTACTTC,CASSSRDRGSAKNIQYF
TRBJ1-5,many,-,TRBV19,TGTGCCAGTAATGGGGATGTTCAGGCATACAATCAGCCCCAGCATTTT,CASNGDVQAYNQPQHF
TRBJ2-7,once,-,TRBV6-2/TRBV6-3,TGTGCCTGGAGTGTGTTCCCCTCGTACGAGCAGTACTTC,CAWSVFPSYEQYF
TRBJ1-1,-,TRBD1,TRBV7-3,TGTGCCAGCAGCTTAAATAACCGGCAGGGGGCGTCGGGCACTGAAGCTTTCTTT,CASSLNNRQGASGTEAFF
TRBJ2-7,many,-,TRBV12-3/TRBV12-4,TGTGCCAGCACCGAGGGATCCTACGAGCAGTACTTC,CASTEGSYEQYF
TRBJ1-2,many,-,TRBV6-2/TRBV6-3,TGTGCCAGCAGGCGGACCAGAATAGGCTACACCTTC,CASRRTRIGYTF
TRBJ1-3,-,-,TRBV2,TGTGCCAGTCAGGGTTCTGGAAACACCATATATTTT,CASQGSGNTIYF
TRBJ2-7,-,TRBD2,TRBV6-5,TGTGCCAGCAGTTACGGCGCTAGCGGGAGGGCCTCCTACGAGCAGTACTTC,CASSYGASGRASYEQYF
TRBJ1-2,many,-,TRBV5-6,TGTGCCAGCAGCTTGGTCAGGCGTTATGGCTACACCTTC,CASSLVRRYGYTF
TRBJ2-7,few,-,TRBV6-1,TGTGCCAGCAGTGAAGCGCTTCTCGGAAGCTACGAGCAGTACTTC,CASSEALLGSYEQYF
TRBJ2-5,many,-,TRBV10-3,TGTGCCATCAGTGAATCCGAACAAGAGACCCAGTACTTC,CAISESEQETQYF
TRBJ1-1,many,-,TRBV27,TGTGCCAGCAGTCCAAGACAGTTGAACACTGAAGCTTTCTTT,CASSPRQLNTEAFF
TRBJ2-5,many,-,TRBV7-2,TGTGCCAGCAGCTCGTATATCCAAGAGACCCAGTACTTC,CASSSYIQETQYF
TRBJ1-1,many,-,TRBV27,TGTGCCAGCAGTTTATATGGCGCGGTGGACACTGAAGCTTTCTTT,CASSLYGAVDTEAFF
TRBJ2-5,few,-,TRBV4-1,TGCGCCAGCAGCCAAGGGGTAGCGAAGTACCAAGAGACCCAGTACTTC,CASSQGVAKYQETQYF
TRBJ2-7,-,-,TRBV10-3,TGTGCCATCAGGGCGGACCCCGGACCCGAGCAGTACTTC,CAIRADPGPEQYF
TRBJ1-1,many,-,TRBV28,TGTGCCAGCAGACCGGGACACCCTAGTACTGAAGCTTTCTTT,CASRPGHPSTEAFF
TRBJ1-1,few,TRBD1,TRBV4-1,TGCGCCAGCAGCCAAGGACCAGGGGGCAGGGACACTGAAGCTTTCTTT,CASSQGPGGRDTEAFF
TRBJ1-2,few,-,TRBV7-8,TGTGCCAGCAGCTTATTCAGGAGGCCCCTGAAATATGGCTACACCTTC,CASSLFRRPLKYGYTF
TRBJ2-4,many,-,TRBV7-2,TGTGCCAGCAGCTTAGTCCGGGGTTGGTCCAAAAACATTCAGTACTTC,CASSLVRGWSKNIQYF
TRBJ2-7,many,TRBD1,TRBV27,TGTGCCACCCGCCGGTGGGGACAGGGAAGTCTAGGGTACGAGCAGTACTTC,CATRRWGQGSLGYEQYF
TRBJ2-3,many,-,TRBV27,TGTGCCAGCAGTTTACGTCTTCCCACAGATACGCAGTATTTT,CASSLRLPTDTQYF
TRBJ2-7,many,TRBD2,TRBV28,TGTGCCATACAGGGACTAGCGGGAGCTCCTGGCTCCTACGAGCAGTACTTC,CAIQGLAGAPGSYEQYF
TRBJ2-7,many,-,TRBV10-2,TGCGCCAGCAGTGTCACTGGGGAGCAGTACTTC,CASSVTGEQYF
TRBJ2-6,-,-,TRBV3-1,TGTGCCAGCAGCCCGATGGGTGGGGCCAACGTCCTGACTTTC,CASSPMGGANVLTF
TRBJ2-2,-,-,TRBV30,TGTGCCTGGACCAAACAGCCCAAGGTGGACGGGGAGCTGTTTTTT,CAWTKQPKVDGELFF